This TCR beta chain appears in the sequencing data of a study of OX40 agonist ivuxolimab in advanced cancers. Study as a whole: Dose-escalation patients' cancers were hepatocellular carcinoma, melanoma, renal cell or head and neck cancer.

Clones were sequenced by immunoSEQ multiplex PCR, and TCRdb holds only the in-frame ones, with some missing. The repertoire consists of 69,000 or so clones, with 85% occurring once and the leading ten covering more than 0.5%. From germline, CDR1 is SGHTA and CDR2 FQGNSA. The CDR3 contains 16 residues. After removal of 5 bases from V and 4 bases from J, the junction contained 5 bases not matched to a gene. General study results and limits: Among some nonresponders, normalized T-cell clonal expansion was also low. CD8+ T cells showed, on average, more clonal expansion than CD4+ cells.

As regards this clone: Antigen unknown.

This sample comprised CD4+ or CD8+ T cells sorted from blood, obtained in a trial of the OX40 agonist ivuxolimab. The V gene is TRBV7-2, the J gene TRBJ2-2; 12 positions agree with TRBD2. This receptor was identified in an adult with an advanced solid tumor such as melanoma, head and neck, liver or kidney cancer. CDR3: CASSTRTSGITGELFF. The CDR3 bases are TGTGCCAGCAGCACCAGGACTAGCGGGATCACCGGGGAGCTGTTTTTT.